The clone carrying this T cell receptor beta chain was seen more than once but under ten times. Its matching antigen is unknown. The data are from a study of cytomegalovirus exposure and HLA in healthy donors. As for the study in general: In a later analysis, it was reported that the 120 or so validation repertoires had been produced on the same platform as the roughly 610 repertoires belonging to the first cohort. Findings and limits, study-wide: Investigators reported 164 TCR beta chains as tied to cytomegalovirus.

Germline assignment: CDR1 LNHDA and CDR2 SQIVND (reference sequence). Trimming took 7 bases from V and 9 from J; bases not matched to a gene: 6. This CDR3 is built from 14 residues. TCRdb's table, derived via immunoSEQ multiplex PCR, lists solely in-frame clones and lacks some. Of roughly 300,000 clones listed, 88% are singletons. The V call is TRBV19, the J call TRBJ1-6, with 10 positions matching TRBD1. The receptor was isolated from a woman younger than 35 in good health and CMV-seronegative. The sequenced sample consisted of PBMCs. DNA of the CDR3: TGTGCCAGTACCCCGTGGGACAGGGGTTCACCCCTCCACTTT. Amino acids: CASTPWDRGSPLHF.